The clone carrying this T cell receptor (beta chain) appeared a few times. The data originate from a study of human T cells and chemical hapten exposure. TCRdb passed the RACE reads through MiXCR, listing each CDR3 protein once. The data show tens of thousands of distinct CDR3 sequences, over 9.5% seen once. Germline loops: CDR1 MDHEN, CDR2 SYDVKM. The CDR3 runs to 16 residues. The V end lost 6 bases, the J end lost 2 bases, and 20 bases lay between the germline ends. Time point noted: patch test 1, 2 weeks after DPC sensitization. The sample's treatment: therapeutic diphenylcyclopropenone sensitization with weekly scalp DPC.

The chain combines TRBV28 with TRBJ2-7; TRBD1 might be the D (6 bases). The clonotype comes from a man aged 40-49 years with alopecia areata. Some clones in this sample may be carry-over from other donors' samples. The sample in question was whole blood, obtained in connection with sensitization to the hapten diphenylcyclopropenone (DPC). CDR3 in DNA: TGTGCCAGCAGCAACAATAATCGGGACACCACCTACGAGCAGTACTTC. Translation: CASSNNNRDTTYEQYF. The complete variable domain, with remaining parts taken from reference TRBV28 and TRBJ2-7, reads DVKVTQSSRYLVKRTGEKVFLECVQDMDHENMFWYRQDPGLGLRLIYFSYDVKMKEKGDIPEGYSVSREKKERFSLILESASTNQTSMYLCASSNNNRDTTYEQYFGPGTRLTVT.